This T cell receptor (beta chain) was identified in a study of T cell clonality in common variable immunodeficiency. Study-wide results and caveats: Fewer deletions and N-nucleotide insertions were reportedly seen in common variable immunodeficiency TCR beta sequences.

The table came from immunoSEQ multiplex PCR; TCRdb's copy has only in-frame clones and leaves some out. The data list around 52,000 clones, none observed once; 5.4% falls to the top ten. This clone was seen at least ten times. Its antigen remains unknown. The read halts 3 residues ahead of the CDR3 end, with the missing end drawn from the germline J gene. The V gene's germline CDR1 is SGHDN and CDR2 FVKESK. V trimming: 5 bases; J trimming: 4 bases; junction bases outside the gene matches: 11. This CDR3 is built from 17 residues. The J gene is TRBJ2-2, the V gene TRBV14, with 9 bases that match TRBD2. The sequence came from a person aged 18-70 years in good health. Sequencing input: peripheral blood mononuclear cells. The CDR3 is CASSRLGSGSVTGELFF. The CDR3 bases that were read are TGTGCCAGCAGCAGGTTAGGTAGCGGGAGCGTCACCGGGGAG.